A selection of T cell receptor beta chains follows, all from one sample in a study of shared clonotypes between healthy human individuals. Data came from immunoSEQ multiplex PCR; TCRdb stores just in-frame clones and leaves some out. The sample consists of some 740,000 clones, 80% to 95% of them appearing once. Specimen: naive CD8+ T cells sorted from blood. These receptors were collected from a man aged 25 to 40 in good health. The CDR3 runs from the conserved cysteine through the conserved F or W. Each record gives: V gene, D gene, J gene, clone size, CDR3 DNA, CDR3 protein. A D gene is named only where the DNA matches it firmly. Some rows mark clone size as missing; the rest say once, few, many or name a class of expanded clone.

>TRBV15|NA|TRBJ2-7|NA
TGTGCCACCAGCAGTCGCCACGGGGCGGAAACGTACGAGCAGTACTTC
CATSSRHGAETYEQYF
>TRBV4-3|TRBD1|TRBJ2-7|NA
TGCGCCAGCAGCCGGGGGACAGGGGTTTACGAGCAGTACTTC
CASSRGTGVYEQYF
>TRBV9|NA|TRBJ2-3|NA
TGTGCCAGCAGCGCAGGGACGGATGGCACAGATACGCAGTATTTT
CASSAGTDGTDTQYF
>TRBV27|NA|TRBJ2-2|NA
TGTGCCAGCAGTTTCAGCGGCACCGGGGAGCTGTTTTTT
CASSFSGTGELFF
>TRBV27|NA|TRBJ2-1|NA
TGTGCCAGCAGTTTCACAGACTCCTACAATGAGCAGTTCTTC
CASSFTDSYNEQFF
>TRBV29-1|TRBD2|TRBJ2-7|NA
TGCAGCGTTGTAGGGAGGGGCTCCTACGAGCAGTACTTC
CSVVGRGSYEQYF
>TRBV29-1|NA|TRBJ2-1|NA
TGCAGCGTTCAAGGGGTTGAGCAGTTCTTC
CSVQGVEQFF
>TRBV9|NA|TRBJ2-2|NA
TGTGCCAGCAGCATCGAGGGGACCGCGAACACCGGGGAGCTGTTTTTT
CASSIEGTANTGELFF
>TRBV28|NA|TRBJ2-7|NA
TGTGCCAGCAGTCCGATGGGGGCGCAGCACGAGCAGTACTTC
CASSPMGAQHEQYF
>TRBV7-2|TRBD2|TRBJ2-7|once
TGTGCCAGCAGTTCCCCCCTAGCGGACTCCTACGAGCAGTACTTC
CASSSPLADSYEQYF
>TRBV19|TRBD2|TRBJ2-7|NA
TGTGCCAGTAGTATTGGGACTAGCGGGGGAGAGGGGTTCTACGAGCAGTACTTC
CASSIGTSGGEGFYEQYF
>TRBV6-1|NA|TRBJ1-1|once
TGTGCCAGCAGTGCGACAGGAGACCCTGAAGCTTTCTTT
CASSATGDPEAFF
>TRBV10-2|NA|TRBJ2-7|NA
TGCGCCAGCACTCGGACGCCCGCCTACGAGCAGTACTTC
CASTRTPAYEQYF
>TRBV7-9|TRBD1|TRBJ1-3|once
TGTGCCAGCAGCCCCGTCGACAGGGGACCAGGAAACACCATATATTTT
CASSPVDRGPGNTIYF
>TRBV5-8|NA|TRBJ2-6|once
TGTGCCAGCAGCCGGGAATCGGATTCCGGGGCCAACGTCCTGACTTTC
CASSRESDSGANVLTF
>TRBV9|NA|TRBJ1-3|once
TGTGCCAGCAGTCGGATGGGGGGATCTGGAAACACCATATATTTT
CASSRMGGSGNTIYF
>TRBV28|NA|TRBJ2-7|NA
TGTGCCAGCAGCCCCCCTTTGACCGCCGGCGAGCAGTACTTC
CASSPPLTAGEQYF
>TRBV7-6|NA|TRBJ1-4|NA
TGTGCCAGCAGCGAGGGGTCTAATGAAAAACTGTTTTTT
CASSEGSNEKLFF
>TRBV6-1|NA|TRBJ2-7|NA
TGTGCCAGCAGTGAAACAAGGGGGTGGTCTTACGAGCAGTACTTC
CASSETRGWSYEQYF
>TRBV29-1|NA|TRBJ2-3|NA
TGCAGCGTTGCGGACGCCGGAACTAGCACAGATACGCAGTATTTT
CSVADAGTSTDTQYF
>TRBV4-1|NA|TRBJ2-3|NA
TGCGCCAGCAGCCAAGAGGTCGGAGGCGTAGATACGCAGTATTTT
CASSQEVGGVDTQYF
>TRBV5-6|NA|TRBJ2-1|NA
TGTGCCAGCAGCTTCCTCGGGTCTGGTTACAATGAGCAGTTCTTC
CASSFLGSGYNEQFF
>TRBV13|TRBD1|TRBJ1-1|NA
TGTGCCAGCAGCTTACCGGGACAGGGTAACACTGAAGCTTTCTTT
CASSLPGQGNTEAFF
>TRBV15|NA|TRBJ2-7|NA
TGTGCCACCAGCAGAGTGGACAGCTCCTACGAGCAGTACTTC
CATSRVDSSYEQYF